This TCR beta chain was sequenced in a study of cytomegalovirus exposure and HLA in healthy donors. PCR used 60 Vbeta primers and 13 Jbeta primers. TCRdb's copy holds only in-frame clones and misses some; the assay was immunoSEQ multiplex PCR. The sample has about 160,000 clones, approximately 78% seen once. V shed 2 bases and J shed 11 bases, with 16 bases lying between them. CDR3 size: 14 residues. Germline V lookup: CDR1 SNHLY, CDR2 FYNNEI. The sample was PBMCs. The rearrangement links TRBV2 to TRBJ2-1, with TRBD1 as a possible D gene (6 bases). The clonotype was recovered from a woman under 30 in good health and CMV-seronegative. The CDR3 nucleotides read TGTGCCAGCAGTGAACGCTTGGGGACACCGAAGCAGTTCTTC. Protein: CASSERLGTPKQFF.